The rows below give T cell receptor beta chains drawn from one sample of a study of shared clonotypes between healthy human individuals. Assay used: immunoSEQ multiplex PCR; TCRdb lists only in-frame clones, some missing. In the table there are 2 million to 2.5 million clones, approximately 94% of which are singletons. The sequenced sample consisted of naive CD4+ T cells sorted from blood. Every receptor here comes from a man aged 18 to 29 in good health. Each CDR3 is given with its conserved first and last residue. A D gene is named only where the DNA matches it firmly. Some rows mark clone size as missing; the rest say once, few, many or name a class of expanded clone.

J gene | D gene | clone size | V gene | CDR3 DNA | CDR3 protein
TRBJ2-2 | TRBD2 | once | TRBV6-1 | TGTGCCAGCAGGACCAGCGGGGGGACTACCGGGGAGCTGTTTTTT | CASRTSGGTTGELFF
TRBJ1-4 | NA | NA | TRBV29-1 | TGCAGCGTAACACGGGACCAGGCGGGGGAAAAACTGTTTTTT | CSVTRDQAGEKLFF
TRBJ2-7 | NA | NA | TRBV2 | TGTGCCAGCAGTGTTGCGGGGGCCCCTTACGAGCAGTACTTC | CASSVAGAPYEQYF
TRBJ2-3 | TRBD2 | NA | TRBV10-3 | TGTGCCATCAGTGGGGTAGCGGGGGGCACTTTGACAGATACGCAGTATTTT | CAISGVAGGTLTDTQYF
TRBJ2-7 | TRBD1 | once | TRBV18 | TGTGCCAGCTCGGAGGCAGGGGGCGGCGAGCAGTACTTC | CASSEAGGGEQYF
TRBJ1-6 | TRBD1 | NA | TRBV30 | TGTGCCTGGAGTGTACACGCGGTACAGGGGATGGTTCTGGCTTCACCCCTCCACTTT | CAWSVHAVQGMVLASPLHF
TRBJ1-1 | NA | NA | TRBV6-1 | TGTGCCAGCAGTGAAGGGGGGATGAACACTGAAGCTTTCTTT | CASSEGGMNTEAFF
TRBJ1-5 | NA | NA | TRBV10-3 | TGTGCCATCAGTGGGGAGAATCAGCCCCAGCATTTT | CAISGENQPQHF
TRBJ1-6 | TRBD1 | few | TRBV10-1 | TGCGCCAGCAGTGAGGCCAGGGGGCGAAATTCACCCCTCCACTTT | CASSEARGRNSPLHF
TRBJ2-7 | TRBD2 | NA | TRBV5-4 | TGTGCCAGCAGCTTGGCGGGACTAGCGGTCCGCTACGAGCAGTACTTC | CASSLAGLAVRYEQYF
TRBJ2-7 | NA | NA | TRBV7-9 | TGTGCCAGCAGCGCGGAGGTAGCGACCTACGAGCAGTACTTC | CASSAEVATYEQYF
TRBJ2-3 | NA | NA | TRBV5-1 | TGCGCCAGCAGCTTGAGGACGGACCGTACAGATACGCAGTATTTT | CASSLRTDRTDTQYF
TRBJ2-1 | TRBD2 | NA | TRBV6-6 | TGTGCCAGCAGAACCGGGACTAGTGGCTACAATGAGCAGTTCTTC | CASRTGTSGYNEQFF
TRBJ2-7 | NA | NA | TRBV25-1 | TGTGCCAGCAGTTCCTTTTACGAGCAGTACTTC | CASSSFYEQYF
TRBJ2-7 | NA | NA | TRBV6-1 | TGTGCCAGCAGCAAAGGAGGGACTTGGGGCGAGCAGTACTTC | CASSKGGTWGEQYF
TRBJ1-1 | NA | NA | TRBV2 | TGTGCCAGCAGTGAAACCGGGACTCCGAACACTGAAGCTTTCTTT | CASSETGTPNTEAFF
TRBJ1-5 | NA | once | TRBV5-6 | TGTGCCAGCTCTCAGGGACCCGATCAGCCCCAGCATTTT | CASSQGPDQPQHF
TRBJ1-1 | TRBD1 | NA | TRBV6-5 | TGTGCCAGCAGATCCTCGGACAGGGGGAACACTGAAGCTTTCTTT | CASRSSDRGNTEAFF
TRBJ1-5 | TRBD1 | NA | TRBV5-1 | TGCGCCAGCAGCTTGGAGGGGGCGAACAATCAGCCCCAGCATTTT | CASSLEGANNQPQHF
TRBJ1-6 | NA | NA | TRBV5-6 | TGTGCCAGCAGCTTGAATACTGCTAGCTCCTATAATTCACCCCTCCACTTT | CASSLNTASSYNSPLHF
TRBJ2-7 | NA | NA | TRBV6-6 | TGTGCCAGCAGTTACTCGCAAGCTTACGAGCAGTACTTC | CASSYSQAYEQYF
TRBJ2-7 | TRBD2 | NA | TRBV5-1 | TGCGCCAGCAGCTTGGGTAAGACTAGCGGGGGGGCCAAGACCGGCGGCTACGAGCAGTACTTC | CASSLGKTSGGAKTGGYEQYF
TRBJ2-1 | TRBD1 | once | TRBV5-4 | TGTGCCAGCAGCTTAGAGGACAGGGGCCTAGGGAATGAGCAGTTCTTC | CASSLEDRGLGNEQFF
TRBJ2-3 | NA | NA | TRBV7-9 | TGTGCCAGCAGCGTCCTTGCGGAGCGTGCGACGCAGTATTTT | CASSVLAERATQYF
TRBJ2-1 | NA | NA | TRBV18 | TGTGCCAGCTCACCAGGTACCGTGGGGCAGTTCTTC | CASSPGTVGQFF
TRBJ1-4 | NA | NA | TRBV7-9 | TGTGCCAGCAGCTTATCGCTGAGTCCAACTAATGAAAAACTGTTTTTT | CASSLSLSPTNEKLFF
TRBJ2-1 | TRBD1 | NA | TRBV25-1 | TGTGCCAGCACCGCCCGACAGGGGTTTGGTGATGAGCAGTTCTTC | CASTARQGFGDEQFF
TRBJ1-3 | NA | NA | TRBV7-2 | TGTGCCAGCAGCCCCAGGGGAGTCGGAAACACCATATATTTT | CASSPRGVGNTIYF
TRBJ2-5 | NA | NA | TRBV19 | TGTGCCAGTAGTAAGGGGCTGATGCGGGGAGAGACCCAGTACTTC | CASSKGLMRGETQYF
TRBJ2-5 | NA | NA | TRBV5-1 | TGCGCCAGCACCGGGGGGGACAGCCAAGAGACCCAGTACTTC | CASTGGDSQETQYF
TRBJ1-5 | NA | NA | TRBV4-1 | TGCGCCAGCAGCCAAGATGAGGTAAGCAATCAGCCCCAGCATTTT | CASSQDEVSNQPQHF
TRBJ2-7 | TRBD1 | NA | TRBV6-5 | TGTGCCAGCAGTTTAATTGGGACAGGGTTTGAGGACGAGCAGTACTTC | CASSLIGTGFEDEQYF
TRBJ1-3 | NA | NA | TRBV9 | TGTGCCAGCAGCGCAGAAACTGGGAGCCACTCTGGAAACACCATATATTTT | CASSAETGSHSGNTIYF
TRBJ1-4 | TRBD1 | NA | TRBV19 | TGTGCCAGTAGTATAGAGGGACAGCGAAATGAAAAACTGTTTTTT | CASSIEGQRNEKLFF
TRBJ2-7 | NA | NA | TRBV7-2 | TGTGCCAGCAGCACCGGCTACTCCTACGAGCAGTACTTC | CASSTGYSYEQYF
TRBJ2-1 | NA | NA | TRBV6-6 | TGTGCCAGCACCCCAGGCTACAATGAGCAGTTCTTC | CASTPGYNEQFF
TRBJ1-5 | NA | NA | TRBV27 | TGTGCCAGCAGTTTTAGGGGGGGAGATCAGCCCCAGCATTTT | CASSFRGGDQPQHF
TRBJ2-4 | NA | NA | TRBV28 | TGTGCCAGCAGGGGAGGGGCAGGGGGAGGAAAAAACATTCAGTACTTC | CASRGGAGGGKNIQYF
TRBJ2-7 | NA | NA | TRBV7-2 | TGTGCCAGCAGCCTAAGGGTATTGGGGGACACCATTATCTACGAGCAGTACTTC | CASSLRVLGDTIIYEQYF
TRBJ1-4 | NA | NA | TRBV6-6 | TGTGCCAGCAGTTACAAGGGTCGTGAAAAACTGTTTTTT | CASSYKGREKLFF
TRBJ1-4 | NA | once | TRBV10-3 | TGTGCCATCAGTGACGGGGGACCTGCAACTAATGAAAAACTGTTTTTT | CAISDGGPATNEKLFF
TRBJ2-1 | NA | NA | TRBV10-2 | TGCGCCAGCAGTGAGTCGGGGGGCTCCTACAATGAGCAGTTCTTC | CASSESGGSYNEQFF
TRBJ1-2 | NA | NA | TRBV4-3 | TGCGCCAGCAGCCAAGGCTACGGGGGCTATGGCTACACCTTC | CASSQGYGGYGYTF
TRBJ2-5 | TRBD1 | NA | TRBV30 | TGTGCCTGGAGTGGGGGACAGGGGGCAGAGACCCAGTACTTC | CAWSGGQGAETQYF
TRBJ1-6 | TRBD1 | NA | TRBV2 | TGTGCCAGCGTGGGACAGGATTCACCCCTCCACTTT | CASVGQDSPLHF
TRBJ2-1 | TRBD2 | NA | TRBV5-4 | TGTGCCAGCAGCCGGACTAGCGGGGGGGCGAATGAGCAGTTCTTC | CASSRTSGGANEQFF
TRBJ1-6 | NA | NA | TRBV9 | TGTGCCAGCAGCATTGGACCGACGGATTCACCCCTCCACTTT | CASSIGPTDSPLHF
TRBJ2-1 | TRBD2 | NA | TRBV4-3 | TGCGCCAGCAGCCAAGAACTAGCGGTGTACAATGAGCAGTTCTTC | CASSQELAVYNEQFF
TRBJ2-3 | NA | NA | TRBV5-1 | TGCGCCAGCAGCTTAGAGGGATTCACAGATACGCAGTATTTT | CASSLEGFTDTQYF
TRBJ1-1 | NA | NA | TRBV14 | TGTGCCAGCAGCCAGGTTATGAACACTGAAGCTTTCTTT | CASSQVMNTEAFF
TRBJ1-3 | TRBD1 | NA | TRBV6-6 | TGTGCCAGCAAACAGGGGGGTGACTCGAGAAACACCATATATTTT | CASKQGGDSRNTIYF
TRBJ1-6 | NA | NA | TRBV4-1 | TGCGCCAGCAGCCAAGAAGCAGGTCCCAATTCACCCCTCCACTTT | CASSQEAGPNSPLHF
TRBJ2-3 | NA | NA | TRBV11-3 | TGTGCCAGCAGCGCAAGAAGCACAGATACGCAGTATTTT | CASSARSTDTQYF
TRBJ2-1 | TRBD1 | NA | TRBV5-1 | TGCGCCAGCAGCATAGGGACAGGGTATGAGCAGTTCTTC | CASSIGTGYEQFF